This T cell receptor (beta chain) was observed in a study of blood T cell repertoires in COVID-19. Study-level information: COVID-19 samples, acute and convalescent, were from the United States, Italy and Spain. T cells, B-cell-depleted T cells, or PBMCs provided the cDNA or gDNA that served as material.

Original data processing: Using reference gene primer amplification, nucleated cell counts were estimated. This table comes from immunoSEQ multiplex PCR, and its TCRdb copy is limited to in-frame clones, with some not included. Clone size and the V and J calls come from that table; the DNA yielded D and trimming. There are around 250,000 clones in the sample; around 90% occur only once, and less than 0.95% lies in the top ten. Per the germline V gene, CDR1 is SGHKS and CDR2 is YYEKEE (reference sequence). V dropped 0 bases and J dropped 0 bases, with 14 bases sitting between them. CDR3 length: 17 residues.

This receptor was identified in a woman aged 40-49 years who had recovered from COVID-19. Sequencing was carried out using peripheral blood. This chain connects TRBV5-5 to TRBJ2-3, with D tentatively TRBD2 (6 bases). The CDR3 loop reads CASSLVGGIESTDTQYF. The CDR3 DNA follows: TGTGCCAGCAGCTTGGTAGGCGGGATCGAGAGCACAGATACGCAGTATTTT.